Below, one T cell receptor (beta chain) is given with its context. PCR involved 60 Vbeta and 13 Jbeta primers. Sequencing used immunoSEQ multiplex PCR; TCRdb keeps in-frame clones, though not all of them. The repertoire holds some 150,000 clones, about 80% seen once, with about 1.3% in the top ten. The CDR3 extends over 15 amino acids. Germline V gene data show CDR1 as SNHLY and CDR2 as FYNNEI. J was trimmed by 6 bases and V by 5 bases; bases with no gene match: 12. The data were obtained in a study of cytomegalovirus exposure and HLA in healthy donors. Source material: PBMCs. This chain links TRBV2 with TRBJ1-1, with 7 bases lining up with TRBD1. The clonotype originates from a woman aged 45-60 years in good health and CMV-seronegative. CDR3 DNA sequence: TGTGCCAGCAGTCCTTTCACAGGGGTTCAGGCTGAAGCTTTCTTT. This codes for CASSPFTGVQAEAFF.